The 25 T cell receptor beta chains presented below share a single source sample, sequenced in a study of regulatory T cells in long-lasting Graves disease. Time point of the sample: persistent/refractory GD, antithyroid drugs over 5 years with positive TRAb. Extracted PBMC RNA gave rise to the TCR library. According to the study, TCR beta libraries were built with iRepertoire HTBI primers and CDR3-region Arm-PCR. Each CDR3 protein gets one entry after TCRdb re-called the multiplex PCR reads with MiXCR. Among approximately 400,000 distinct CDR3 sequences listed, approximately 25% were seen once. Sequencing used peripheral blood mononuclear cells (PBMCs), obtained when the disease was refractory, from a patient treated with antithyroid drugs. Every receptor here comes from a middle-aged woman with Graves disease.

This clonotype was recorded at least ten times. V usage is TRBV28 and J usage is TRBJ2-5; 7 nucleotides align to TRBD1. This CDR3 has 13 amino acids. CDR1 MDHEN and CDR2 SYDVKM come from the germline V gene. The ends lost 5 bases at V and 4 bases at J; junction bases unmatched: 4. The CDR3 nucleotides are TGTGCCAGCAGTCCGACAGGGACAGAGACCCAGTACTTC. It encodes CASSPTGTETQYF.

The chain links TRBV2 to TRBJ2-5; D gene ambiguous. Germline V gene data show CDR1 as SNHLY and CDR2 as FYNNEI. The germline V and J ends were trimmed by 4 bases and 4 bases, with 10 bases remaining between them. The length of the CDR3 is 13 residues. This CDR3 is CASSVRSIETQYF. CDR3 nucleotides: TGTGCCAGCAGTGTACGATCTATAGAGACCCAGTACTTC.

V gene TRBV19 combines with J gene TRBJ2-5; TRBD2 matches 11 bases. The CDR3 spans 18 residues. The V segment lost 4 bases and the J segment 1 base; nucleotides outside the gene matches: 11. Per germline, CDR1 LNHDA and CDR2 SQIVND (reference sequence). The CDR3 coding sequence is TGTGCCAGTAGTACGATACCTAAGACTAGCGGGGCCCAAGAGACCCAGTACTTC. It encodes CASSTIPKTSGAQETQYF.

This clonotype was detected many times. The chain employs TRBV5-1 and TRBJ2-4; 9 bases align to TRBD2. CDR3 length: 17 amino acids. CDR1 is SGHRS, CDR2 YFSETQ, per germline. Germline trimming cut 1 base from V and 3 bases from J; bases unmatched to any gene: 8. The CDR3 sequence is CASSLSWWREGKNIQYF. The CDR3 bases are TGCGCCAGCAGCTTGAGTTGGTGGCGGGAGGGCAAAAACATTCAGTACTTC.

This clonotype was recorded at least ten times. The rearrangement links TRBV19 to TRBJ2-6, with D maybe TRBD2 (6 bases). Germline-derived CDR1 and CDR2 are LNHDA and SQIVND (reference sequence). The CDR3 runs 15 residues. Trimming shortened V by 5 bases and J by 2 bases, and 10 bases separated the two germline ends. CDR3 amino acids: CASSVRGTGANVLTF. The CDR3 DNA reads TGTGCCAGTAGTGTTCGCGGGACTGGGGCCAACGTCCTGACTTTC. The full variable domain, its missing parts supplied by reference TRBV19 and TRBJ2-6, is DGGITQSPKYLFRKEGQNVTLSCEQNLNHDAMYWYRQDPGQGLRLIYYSQIVNDFQKGDIAEGYSVSREKKESFPLTVTSAQKNPTAFYLCASSVRGTGANVLTFGAGSRLTVL.

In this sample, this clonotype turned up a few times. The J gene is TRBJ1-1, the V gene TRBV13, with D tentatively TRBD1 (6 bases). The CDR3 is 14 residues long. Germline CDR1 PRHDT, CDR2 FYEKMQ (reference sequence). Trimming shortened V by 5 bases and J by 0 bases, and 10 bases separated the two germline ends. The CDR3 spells CASSDGTLNTEAFF. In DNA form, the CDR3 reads TGTGCCAGCAGCGACGGGACACTGAACACTGAAGCTTTCTTT.

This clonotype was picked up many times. The CDR3 region has the DNA TGCGCCAGCAGTTACGACGGGACAGGGGCCGAGCAGTACTTC. This codes for CASSYDGTGAEQYF. This chain links TRBV10-2 with TRBJ2-7, with 10 bases identical to TRBD1. The CDR3 totals 14 residues. V gave up 5 bases and J gave up 6 bases; unmatched junction bases: 7. Germline CDR1 is WSHSY and CDR2 is SAAADI.

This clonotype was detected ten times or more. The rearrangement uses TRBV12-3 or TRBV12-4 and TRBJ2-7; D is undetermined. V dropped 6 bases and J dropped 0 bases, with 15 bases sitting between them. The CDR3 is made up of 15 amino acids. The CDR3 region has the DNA TGTGCCAGCAGCCCTAGACTTAAAGCCTCCTACGAGCAGTACTTC. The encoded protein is CASSPRLKASYEQYF.

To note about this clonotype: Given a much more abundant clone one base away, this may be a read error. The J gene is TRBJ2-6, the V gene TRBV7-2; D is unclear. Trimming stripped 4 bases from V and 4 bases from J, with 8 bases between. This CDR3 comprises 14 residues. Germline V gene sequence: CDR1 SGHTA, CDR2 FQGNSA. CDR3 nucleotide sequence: TGTGCCAGCAGCTCCGATTCCGGGGCCAACGTCCTGACTTTC. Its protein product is CASSSDSGANVLTF. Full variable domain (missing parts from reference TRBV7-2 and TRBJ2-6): GAGVSQSPSNKVTEKGKDVELRCDPISGHTALYWYRQSLGQGLEFLIYFQGNSAPDKSGLPSDRFSAERTGGSVSTLTIQRTQQEDSAVYLCASSSDSGANVLTFGAGSRLTVL.

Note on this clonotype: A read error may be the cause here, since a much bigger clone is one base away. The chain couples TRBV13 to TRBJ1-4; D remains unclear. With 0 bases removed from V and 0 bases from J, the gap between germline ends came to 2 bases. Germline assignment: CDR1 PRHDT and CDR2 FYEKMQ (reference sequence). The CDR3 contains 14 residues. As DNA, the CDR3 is TGTGCCAGCAGCTTAGGTCCAACTAATGAAAAACTGTTTTTT. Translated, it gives CASSLGPTNEKLFF.

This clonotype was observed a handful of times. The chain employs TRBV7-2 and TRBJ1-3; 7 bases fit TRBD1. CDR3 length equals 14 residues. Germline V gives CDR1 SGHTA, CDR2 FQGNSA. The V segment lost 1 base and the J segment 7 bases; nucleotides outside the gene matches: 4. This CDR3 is CASSLDRGFNTIYF. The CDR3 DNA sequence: TGTGCCAGCAGCTTAGACAGGGGTTTCAACACCATATATTTT.

CDR3 nucleotide sequence: TGTGCCAGCAGCTCAAACTTGGGAAATGGCTACACCTTC. Translation gives CASSSNLGNGYTF. The gene calls are TRBV6-1 and TRBJ1-2, with D unresolved. The V end lost 6 bases, the J end lost 6 bases, and 14 bases lay between the germline ends. Germline CDR1 MNHNS, CDR2 SASEGT. The length of the CDR3 is 13 residues.

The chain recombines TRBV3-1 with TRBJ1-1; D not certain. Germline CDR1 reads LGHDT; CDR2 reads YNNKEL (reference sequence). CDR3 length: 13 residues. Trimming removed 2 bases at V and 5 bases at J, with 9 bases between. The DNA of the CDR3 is TGTGCCAGCAGCCAATTGGGCTCAACTGAAGCTTTCTTT. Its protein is CASSQLGSTEAFF.

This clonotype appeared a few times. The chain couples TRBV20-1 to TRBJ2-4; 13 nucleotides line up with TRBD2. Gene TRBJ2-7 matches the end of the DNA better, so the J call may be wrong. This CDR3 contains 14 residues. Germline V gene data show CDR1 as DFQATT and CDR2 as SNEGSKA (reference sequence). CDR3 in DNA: TGCAGTGCGCGGACTAGCGGGAGTCGCAACGAGCAGTACTTC. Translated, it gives CSARTSGSRNEQYF.

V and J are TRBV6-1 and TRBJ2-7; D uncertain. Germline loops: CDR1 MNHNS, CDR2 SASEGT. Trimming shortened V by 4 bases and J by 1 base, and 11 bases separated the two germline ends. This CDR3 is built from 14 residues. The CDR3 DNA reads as TGTGCCAGCAGTGGTTTGGGCATTTCCTACGAGCAGTACTTC. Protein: CASSGLGISYEQYF.

CDR3 coding DNA: TGCAGTGCTCTACGGGGCCCTAGCGGGAACACCGGGGAGCTGTTTTTT. Translated: CSALRGPSGNTGELFF. The chain combines TRBV20-1 with TRBJ2-2; 7 nucleotides line up with TRBD2. The junction had 10 bases not matched to a gene; V was cut back by 5 bases and J by 1 base. The CDR3 spans 16 residues. CDR1 is DFQATT, CDR2 SNEGSKA, per germline (reference sequence).

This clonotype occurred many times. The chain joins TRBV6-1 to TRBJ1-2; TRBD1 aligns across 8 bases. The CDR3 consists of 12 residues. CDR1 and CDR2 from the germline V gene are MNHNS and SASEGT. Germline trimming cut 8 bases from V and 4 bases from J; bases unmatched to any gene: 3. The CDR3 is CASGTGGYGYTF. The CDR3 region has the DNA TGTGCCAGCGGTACAGGGGGCTATGGCTACACCTTC.

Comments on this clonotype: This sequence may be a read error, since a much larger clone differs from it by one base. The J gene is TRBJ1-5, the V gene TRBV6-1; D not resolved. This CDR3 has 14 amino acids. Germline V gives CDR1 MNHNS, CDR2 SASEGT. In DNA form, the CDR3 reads TGTGCCAGCATCGCGACGGCGGAGGGCCAGCCCCATCATTTT. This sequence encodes CASIATAEGQPHHF.

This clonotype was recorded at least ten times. This CDR3 is CASTLGQGTSPLHF. The DNA of the CDR3 is TGTGCCAGCACCCTGGGACAGGGAACTTCACCCCTCCACTTT. The gene calls are TRBV2 and TRBJ1-6; the match to TRBD1 covers 9 bases. CDR1 and CDR2 (germline): SNHLY, FYNNEI. The V gene end was trimmed by 7 bases and the J gene end by 9 bases; junction bases not matched to a gene: 7. The CDR3 is 14 amino acids.

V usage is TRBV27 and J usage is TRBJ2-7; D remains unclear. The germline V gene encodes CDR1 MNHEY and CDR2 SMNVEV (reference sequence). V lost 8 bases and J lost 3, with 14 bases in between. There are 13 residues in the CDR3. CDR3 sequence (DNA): TGTGCCAGCGGTCAGAGCCCCGGCTACGAGCAGTACTTC. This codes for CASGQSPGYEQYF.

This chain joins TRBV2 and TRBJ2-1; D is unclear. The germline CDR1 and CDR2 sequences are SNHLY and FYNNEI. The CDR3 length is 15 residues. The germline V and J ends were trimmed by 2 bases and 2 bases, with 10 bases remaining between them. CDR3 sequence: CASSELVLTYNEQFF. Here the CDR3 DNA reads TGTGCCAGCAGTGAATTGGTACTAACCTACAATGAGCAGTTCTTC.

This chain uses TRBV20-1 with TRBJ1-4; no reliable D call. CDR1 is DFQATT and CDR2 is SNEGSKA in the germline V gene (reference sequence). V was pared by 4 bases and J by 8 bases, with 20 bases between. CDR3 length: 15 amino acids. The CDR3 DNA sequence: TGCAGTGCTAATAGCGCGGCCCCGTCAAGGGAAAAACTGTTTTTT. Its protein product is CSANSAAPSREKLFF.

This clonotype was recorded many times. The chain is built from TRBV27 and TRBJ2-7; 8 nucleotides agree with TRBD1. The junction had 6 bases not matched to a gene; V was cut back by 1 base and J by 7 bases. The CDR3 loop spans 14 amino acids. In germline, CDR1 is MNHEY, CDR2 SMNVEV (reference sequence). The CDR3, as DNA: TGTGCCAGCAGTTTATTGACAGGGGTCGGAGAGCAGTACTTC. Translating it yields CASSLLTGVGEQYF.

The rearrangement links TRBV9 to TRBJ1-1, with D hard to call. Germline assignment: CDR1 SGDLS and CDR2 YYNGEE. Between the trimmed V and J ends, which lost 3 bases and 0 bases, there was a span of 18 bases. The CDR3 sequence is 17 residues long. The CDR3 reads CASSGREGARMNTEAFF. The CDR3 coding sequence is TGTGCCAGCAGCGGCCGAGAGGGCGCCCGCATGAACACTGAAGCTTTCTTT.

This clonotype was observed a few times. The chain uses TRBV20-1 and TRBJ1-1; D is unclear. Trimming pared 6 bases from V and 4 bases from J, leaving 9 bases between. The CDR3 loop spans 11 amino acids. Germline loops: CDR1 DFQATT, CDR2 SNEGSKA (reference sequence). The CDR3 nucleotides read TGCAGTGCCCAGCGCGGCACTGAAGCTTTCTTT. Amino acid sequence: CSAQRGTEAFF.